A selection of T cell receptor beta chains follows, all from one sample in a study of cytomegalovirus exposure and HLA in healthy donors. Profiled with immunoSEQ multiplex PCR; TCRdb holds only in-frame clones, not every one. The table includes fewer than 200,000 clones, over 75% detected once. The sample taken for sequencing was PBMCs. Receptors were obtained from a woman in her 50s in good health and CMV-seropositive. CDR3s include the opening cysteine and the closing phenylalanine or tryptophan. Each record gives: J gene, D gene, clone size, V gene, CDR3 protein, CDR3 DNA. D genes are given only for firm matches. Not every row has a clone size; where given, it reads once, few, many or a size class.

j_gene: TRBJ2-1
d_gene: .
abundance: .
v_gene: TRBV5-6
CDR3aa: CASSVDYTNEQFF
CDR3nt: TGTGCCAGCAGCGTAGACTACACCAATGAGCAGTTCTTC

j_gene: TRBJ1-4
d_gene: .
abundance: .
v_gene: TRBV6-5
CDR3aa: CASRVRLATNEKLFF
CDR3nt: TGTGCCAGCAGAGTTAGATTAGCAACTAATGAAAAACTGTTTTTT

j_gene: TRBJ1-1
d_gene: .
abundance: few
v_gene: TRBV11-2
CDR3aa: CASSPQLIDYTEAFF
CDR3nt: TGTGCCAGCAGCCCCCAATTAATAGATTACACTGAAGCTTTCTTT

j_gene: TRBJ1-2
d_gene: .
abundance: once
v_gene: TRBV9
CDR3aa: CASSTSEGSNYGYTF
CDR3nt: TGTGCCAGCAGCACAAGTGAGGGCTCTAACTATGGCTACACCTTC

j_gene: TRBJ1-5
d_gene: .
abundance: .
v_gene: TRBV9
CDR3aa: CASSVGGGEQPQHF
CDR3nt: TGTGCCAGCAGCGTAGGAGGGGGGGAACAGCCCCAGCATTTT

j_gene: TRBJ2-7
d_gene: TRBD1
abundance: .
v_gene: TRBV29-1
CDR3aa: CSVRRDSSYEQYF
CDR3nt: TGCAGCGTGCGCCGGGACAGCTCCTACGAGCAGTACTTC

j_gene: TRBJ2-7
d_gene: .
abundance: .
v_gene: TRBV7-6
CDR3aa: CASSLFEDEQYF
CDR3nt: TGTGCCAGCAGCTTATTTGAGGACGAGCAGTACTTC

j_gene: TRBJ2-1
d_gene: TRBD1
abundance: few
v_gene: TRBV6-5
CDR3aa: CASSYSTGGNEQFF
CDR3nt: TGTGCCAGCAGTTACTCGACAGGGGGCAATGAGCAGTTCTTC

j_gene: TRBJ1-5
d_gene: .
abundance: .
v_gene: TRBV10-3
CDR3aa: CAIRRDENQPQHF
CDR3nt: TGTGCCATCAGGAGGGATGAAAATCAGCCCCAGCATTTT

j_gene: TRBJ2-3
d_gene: .
abundance: .
v_gene: TRBV27
CDR3aa: CASSSSDRIDTQYF
CDR3nt: TGTGCCAGCAGTTCATCCGACAGGATAGATACGCAGTATTTT

j_gene: TRBJ2-7
d_gene: TRBD2
abundance: .
v_gene: TRBV4-3
CDR3aa: CASSLQAGGGNNYYEQYF
CDR3nt: TGCGCCAGCAGCCTACAGGCGGGCGGGGGAAATAACTACTACGAGCAGTACTTC

j_gene: TRBJ2-2
d_gene: TRBD1
abundance: .
v_gene: TRBV2
CDR3aa: CASGTGGTGELFF
CDR3nt: TGTGCCAGCGGTACAGGGGGGACCGGGGAGCTGTTTTTT

j_gene: TRBJ2-7
d_gene: TRBD1
abundance: .
v_gene: TRBV5-1
CDR3aa: CASSLGTGDHYEQYF
CDR3nt: TGCGCCAGCAGCTTAGGGACAGGGGATCACTACGAGCAGTACTTC

j_gene: TRBJ2-5
d_gene: TRBD1
abundance: .
v_gene: TRBV10-3
CDR3aa: CAISVRDRGPETQYF
CDR3nt: TGTGCCATCAGTGTCCGGGACAGGGGGCCGGAGACCCAGTACTTC

j_gene: TRBJ1-2
d_gene: TRBD1
abundance: .
v_gene: TRBV19
CDR3aa: CASSAGTGRGYGYTF
CDR3nt: TGTGCCAGTAGTGCTGGGACAGGGCGAGGCTATGGCTACACCTTC

j_gene: TRBJ2-4
d_gene: TRBD2
abundance: .
v_gene: TRBV5-3
CDR3aa: CARSRGGRDIQYF
CDR3nt: TGTGCCAGAAGCCGGGGAGGGCGGGACATTCAGTACTTC

j_gene: TRBJ2-3
d_gene: TRBD1
abundance: .
v_gene: TRBV15
CDR3aa: CATSRDRGQAQYF
CDR3nt: TGTGCCACCAGCAGAGACAGGGGGCAGGCGCAGTATTTT

j_gene: TRBJ1-5
d_gene: TRBD1
abundance: .
v_gene: TRBV5-1
CDR3aa: CASSTGGFDQPQHF
CDR3nt: TGCGCCAGCAGCACAGGGGGCTTCGATCAGCCCCAGCATTTT

j_gene: TRBJ2-7
d_gene: .
abundance: .
v_gene: TRBV9
CDR3aa: CASSLLPFYEQYF
CDR3nt: TGTGCCAGCAGCCTACTCCCTTTCTACGAGCAGTACTTC

j_gene: TRBJ1-6
d_gene: .
abundance: .
v_gene: TRBV6-5
CDR3aa: CASSQADTPSPLHF
CDR3nt: TGTGCCAGCAGCCAGGCAGATACTCCTTCACCCCTCCACTTT

j_gene: TRBJ2-1
d_gene: TRBD2
abundance: .
v_gene: TRBV6-6
CDR3aa: CATTTSGPYNEQFF
CDR3nt: TGTGCCACTACGACTAGCGGTCCCTACAATGAGCAGTTCTTC

j_gene: TRBJ2-1
d_gene: .
abundance: .
v_gene: TRBV5-6
CDR3aa: CASSLDRGATYNEQFF
CDR3nt: TGTGCCAGCAGCTTGGACCGGGGAGCGACCTACAATGAGCAGTTCTTC

j_gene: TRBJ2-7
d_gene: .
abundance: .
v_gene: TRBV7-2
CDR3aa: CASSGTGSSASYEQYF
CDR3nt: TGTGCCAGCAGCGGAACAGGGAGCTCGGCCTCCTACGAGCAGTACTTC

j_gene: TRBJ2-5
d_gene: .
abundance: .
v_gene: TRBV6-5
CDR3aa: CASSYSNAATQYF
CDR3nt: TGTGCCAGCAGTTACTCGAACGCGGCGACCCAGTACTTC

j_gene: TRBJ2-7
d_gene: TRBD1
abundance: .
v_gene: TRBV19
CDR3aa: CASSPDRGWENDEQYF
CDR3nt: TGTGCCAGTAGTCCGGACAGGGGGTGGGAAAATGACGAGCAGTACTTC

j_gene: TRBJ1-2
d_gene: .
abundance: once
v_gene: TRBV28
CDR3aa: CASSPVLYGYTF
CDR3nt: TGTGCCAGCAGTCCGGTCCTCTATGGCTACACCTTC

j_gene: TRBJ1-3
d_gene: TRBD1
abundance: .
v_gene: TRBV5-4
CDR3aa: CASSLDRAGNTIYF
CDR3nt: TGTGCCAGCAGCCTCGACAGGGCTGGAAACACCATATATTTT

j_gene: TRBJ1-1
d_gene: TRBD1
abundance: .
v_gene: TRBV28
CDR3aa: CASSPLSRGTEAFF
CDR3nt: TGTGCCAGCAGTCCCCTGAGCAGGGGGACTGAAGCTTTCTTT

j_gene: TRBJ2-3
d_gene: .
abundance: .
v_gene: TRBV30
CDR3aa: CAWSVPGGDTQYF
CDR3nt: TGTGCCTGGAGTGTTCCAGGCGGGGATACGCAGTATTTT

j_gene: TRBJ2-5
d_gene: TRBD2
abundance: .
v_gene: TRBV5-4
CDR3aa: CASSPQVAGRRLPETQYF
CDR3nt: TGTGCCAGCAGCCCCCAAGTAGCGGGACGCCGCCTCCCCGAGACCCAGTACTTC

j_gene: TRBJ2-5
d_gene: .
abundance: .
v_gene: TRBV4-1
CDR3aa: CASSQELGRQETQYF
CDR3nt: TGCGCCAGCAGCCAAGAGTTGGGGAGGCAAGAGACCCAGTACTTC

j_gene: TRBJ2-1
d_gene: TRBD1
abundance: .
v_gene: TRBV5-1
CDR3aa: CASSPGTGNSYNEQFF
CDR3nt: TGCGCCAGCAGCCCGGGGACAGGTAACTCCTACAATGAGCAGTTCTTC

j_gene: TRBJ2-3
d_gene: TRBD2
abundance: .
v_gene: TRBV19
CDR3aa: CASSRKSKTSLGTDTQYF
CDR3nt: TGTGCCAGTAGTAGGAAATCCAAGACTAGCTTGGGCACAGATACGCAGTATTTT

j_gene: TRBJ2-3
d_gene: .
abundance: .
v_gene: TRBV29-1
CDR3aa: CSVDRGGTDTQYF
CDR3nt: TGCAGCGTTGACCGCGGGGGCACAGATACGCAGTATTTT

j_gene: TRBJ2-5
d_gene: .
abundance: .
v_gene: TRBV5-1
CDR3aa: CASSDPSGIQETQYF
CDR3nt: TGCGCCAGCAGCGACCCCTCGGGGATTCAAGAGACCCAGTACTTC

j_gene: TRBJ2-5
d_gene: TRBD1
abundance: .
v_gene: TRBV5-6
CDR3aa: CASSSGQGAGEQYF
CDR3nt: TGTGCCAGCAGCTCCGGACAGGGGGCGGGTGAGCAGTACTTC

j_gene: TRBJ1-5
d_gene: TRBD1
abundance: .
v_gene: TRBV18
CDR3aa: CASSPGTGNNQPQHF
CDR3nt: TGTGCCAGCTCTCCCGGGACAGGGAACAATCAGCCCCAGCATTTT

j_gene: TRBJ2-5
d_gene: TRBD1
abundance: .
v_gene: TRBV9
CDR3aa: CASSVGDSQETQYF
CDR3nt: TGTGCCAGCAGCGTAGGGGACAGCCAAGAGACCCAGTACTTC

j_gene: TRBJ2-7
d_gene: TRBD1
abundance: .
v_gene: TRBV7-2
CDR3aa: CASSQGQLPYEQYF
CDR3nt: TGTGCCAGCAGCCAGGGACAGCTCCCCTACGAGCAGTACTTC

j_gene: TRBJ2-7
d_gene: .
abundance: .
v_gene: TRBV19
CDR3aa: CASSTAQRPYEQYF
CDR3nt: TGTGCCAGTAGTACTGCTCAGAGGCCCTACGAGCAGTACTTC

j_gene: TRBJ2-6
d_gene: TRBD1
abundance: .
v_gene: TRBV5-5
CDR3aa: CASSFAQGEAGANVLTF
CDR3nt: TGTGCCAGCAGCTTTGCACAGGGGGAGGCTGGGGCCAACGTCCTGACTTTC

j_gene: TRBJ2-7
d_gene: TRBD2
abundance: .
v_gene: TRBV5-1
CDR3aa: CASSISGGADEQYF
CDR3nt: TGCGCCAGCAGCATAAGCGGGGGGGCCGACGAGCAGTACTTC

j_gene: TRBJ1-2
d_gene: .
abundance: .
v_gene: TRBV2
CDR3aa: CASNIGYGYTF
CDR3nt: TGTGCCAGCAATATCGGGTATGGCTACACCTTC

j_gene: TRBJ1-2
d_gene: TRBD1
abundance: few
v_gene: TRBV25-1
CDR3aa: CASSVAGTGGGYTF
CDR3nt: TGTGCCAGCAGTGTAGCCGGGACAGGGGGAGGCTACACCTTC

j_gene: TRBJ1-1
d_gene: TRBD1
abundance: few
v_gene: TRBV6-5
CDR3aa: CASSYSGTGNTEAFF
CDR3nt: TGTGCCAGCAGTTACTCGGGGACAGGGAACACTGAAGCTTTCTTT

j_gene: TRBJ2-7
d_gene: .
abundance: .
v_gene: TRBV6-5
CDR3aa: CASRRHGQSQQYF
CDR3nt: TGTGCCAGCAGACGCCACGGACAGTCACAGCAGTACTTC

j_gene: TRBJ1-2
d_gene: .
abundance: .
v_gene: TRBV19
CDR3aa: CASSMSPTDGYTF
CDR3nt: TGTGCCAGTAGTATGTCTCCGACAGATGGCTACACCTTC

j_gene: TRBJ1-4
d_gene: .
abundance: few
v_gene: TRBV13
CDR3aa: CASSSGHFDATNEKLFF
CDR3nt: TGTGCCAGCAGCTCCGGACATTTTGATGCCACTAATGAAAAACTGTTTTTT

j_gene: TRBJ1-5
d_gene: .
abundance: .
v_gene: TRBV18
CDR3aa: CASSPQGSNQPQHF
CDR3nt: TGTGCCAGCTCACCACAGGGGAGCAATCAGCCCCAGCATTTT

j_gene: TRBJ2-2
d_gene: TRBD1
abundance: .
v_gene: TRBV5-6
CDR3aa: CASSFDRGFGELFF
CDR3nt: TGTGCCAGCAGCTTTGACAGGGGGTTCGGGGAGCTGTTTTTT

j_gene: TRBJ1-1
d_gene: .
abundance: .
v_gene: TRBV7-9
CDR3aa: CASSNHNSYGAEAFF
CDR3nt: TGTGCCAGCAGCAATCATAATTCATACGGGGCTGAAGCTTTCTTT

j_gene: TRBJ1-2
d_gene: .
abundance: .
v_gene: TRBV6-5
CDR3aa: CASRPPGGGTTF
CDR3nt: TGTGCCAGCAGGCCCCCGGGAGGGGGGACCACCTTC

j_gene: TRBJ1-2
d_gene: .
abundance: .
v_gene: TRBV2
CDR3aa: CASSRDINYGYTF
CDR3nt: TGTGCCAGCAGCCGGGACATTAACTATGGCTACACCTTC

j_gene: TRBJ2-1
d_gene: .
abundance: .
v_gene: TRBV29-1
CDR3aa: CSVEDIFAEQFF
CDR3nt: TGCAGCGTTGAGGACATTTTTGCTGAGCAGTTCTTC

j_gene: TRBJ1-2
d_gene: .
abundance: .
v_gene: TRBV10-3
CDR3aa: CAISEGQGSYTF
CDR3nt: TGTGCCATCAGTGAAGGGCAGGGGAGCTACACCTTC